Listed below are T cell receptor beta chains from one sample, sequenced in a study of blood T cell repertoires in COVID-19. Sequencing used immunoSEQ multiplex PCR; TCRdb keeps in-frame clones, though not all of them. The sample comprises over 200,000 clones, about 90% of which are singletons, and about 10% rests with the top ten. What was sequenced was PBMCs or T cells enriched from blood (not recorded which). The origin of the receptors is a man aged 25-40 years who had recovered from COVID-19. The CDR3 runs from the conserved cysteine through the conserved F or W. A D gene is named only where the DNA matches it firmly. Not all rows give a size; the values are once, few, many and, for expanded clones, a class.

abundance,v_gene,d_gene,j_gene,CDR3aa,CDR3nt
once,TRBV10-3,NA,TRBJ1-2,CAISESRGYGYTF,TGTGCCATCAGTGAGTCGAGGGGGTATGGCTACACCTTC
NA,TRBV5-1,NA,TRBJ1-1,CASGQGENTEAFF,TGCGCCAGCGGGCAGGGCGAGAACACTGAAGCTTTCTTT
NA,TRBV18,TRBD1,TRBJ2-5,CASRPGQGLGETQYF,TGTGCCAGCCGCCCCGGACAGGGGTTAGGAGAGACCCAGTACTTC
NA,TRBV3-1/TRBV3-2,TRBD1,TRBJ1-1,CASSQDQGAAAFF,TGTGCCAGCAGCCAAGATCAGGGGGCGGCCGCTTTCTTT
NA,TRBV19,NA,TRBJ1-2,CASSIGPGGAYGYTF,TGTGCCAGTAGTATTGGGCCCGGGGGGGCCTATGGCTACACCTTC
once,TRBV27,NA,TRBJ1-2,CASSYDIGSYYGYTF,TGTGCCAGCAGTTACGACATTGGGTCTTACTATGGCTACACCTTC
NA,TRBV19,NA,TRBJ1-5,CASRRQENSNQPQHF,TGTGCCAGTAGACGACAGGAGAATAGCAATCAGCCCCAGCATTTT
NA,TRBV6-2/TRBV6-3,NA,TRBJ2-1,CASSYSNTTYNEQFF,TGTGCCAGCAGTTACTCGAATACTACTTACAATGAGCAGTTCTTC
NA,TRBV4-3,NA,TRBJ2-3,CASSQEGTPFLTDTQYF,TGCGCCAGCAGCCAAGAGGGGACTCCTTTTCTAACAGATACGCAGTATTTT
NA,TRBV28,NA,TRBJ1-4,CASSLGSATNEKLFF,TGTGCCAGCAGTTTAGGCTCTGCAACTAATGAAAAACTGTTTTTT
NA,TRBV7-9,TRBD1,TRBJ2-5,CASSPWDSQETQYF,TGTGCCAGCAGCCCATGGGACAGCCAAGAGACCCAGTACTTC
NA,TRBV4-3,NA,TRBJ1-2,CASSQERGMAGYTF,TGCGCCAGCAGCCAAGAAAGGGGTATGGCTGGCTACACCTTC
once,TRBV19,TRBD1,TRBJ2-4,CASSMWTGLEPKNIQYF,TGTGCCAGTAGTATGTGGACAGGGTTGGAGCCCAAAAACATTCAGTACTTC
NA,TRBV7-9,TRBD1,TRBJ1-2,CASSSPGQGSYGYTF,TGTGCCAGCAGCTCGCCGGGACAGGGCAGCTATGGCTACACCTTC
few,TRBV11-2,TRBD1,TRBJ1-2,CASSLEEGADGYTF,TGTGCCAGCAGCTTAGAGGAGGGGGCAGATGGCTACACCTTC
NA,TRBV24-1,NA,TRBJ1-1,CATSRGSTEAFF,TGTGCCACCAGTCGGGGGTCCACTGAAGCTTTCTTT
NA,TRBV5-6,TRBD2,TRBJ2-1,CASSLLRTSGSSYNEQFF,TGTGCCAGCAGCTTACTCCGAACTAGCGGGAGCTCCTACAATGAGCAGTTCTTC
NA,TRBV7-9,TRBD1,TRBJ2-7,CASSLTGHSYEQYF,TGTGCCAGCAGCTTGACAGGGCATTCCTACGAGCAGTACTTC
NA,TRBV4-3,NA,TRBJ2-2,CASSHPKGRGELGELFF,TGCGCCAGCAGCCACCCAAAGGGCAGGGGGGAGCTCGGGGAGCTGTTTTTT
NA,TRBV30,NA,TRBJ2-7,CACLVGALSYEQYF,TGTGCCTGCCTAGTTGGCGCCCTCTCCTACGAGCAGTACTTC
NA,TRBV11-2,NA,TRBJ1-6,CASSLDRGFNSPLHF,TGTGCCAGCAGCTTAGATCGGGGGTTTAATTCACCCCTCCACTTT
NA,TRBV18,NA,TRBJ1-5,CASSTSGVQPQHF,TGTGCCAGCTCAACTTCCGGGGTTCAGCCCCAGCATTTT
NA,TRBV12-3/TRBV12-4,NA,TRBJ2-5,CASSRTSQETQYF,TGTGCCAGCAGCAGGACAAGCCAAGAGACCCAGTACTTC
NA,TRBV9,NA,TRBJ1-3,CASSTTVTSSGNTIYF,TGTGCCAGCAGCACAACAGTTACTTCCTCTGGAAACACCATATATTTT
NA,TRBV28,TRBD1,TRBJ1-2,CASSAPGQGGYGYTF,TGTGCCAGCAGTGCACCGGGACAGGGGGGTTATGGCTACACCTTC
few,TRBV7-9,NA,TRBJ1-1,CASSPTVNTEAFF,TGTGCCAGCAGCCCGACAGTGAACACTGAAGCTTTCTTT
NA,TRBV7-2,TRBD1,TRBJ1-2,CASSPGQGVNYGYTF,TGTGCCAGCAGCCCCGGACAGGGGGTGAACTATGGCTACACCTTC
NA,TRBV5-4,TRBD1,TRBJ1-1,CASSVTGSTEAFF,TGTGCCAGCAGCGTGACAGGGAGCACTGAAGCTTTCTTT
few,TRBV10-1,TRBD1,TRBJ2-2,CASSGTGTGELFF,TGCGCCAGCAGTGGGACAGGTACCGGGGAGCTGTTTTTT
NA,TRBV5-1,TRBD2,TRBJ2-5,CASAASGSVETQYF,TGCGCCAGCGCGGCTAGCGGGAGTGTAGAGACCCAGTACTTC
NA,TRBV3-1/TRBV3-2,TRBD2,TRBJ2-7,CASSHGTTNYEQYF,TGTGCCAGCAGCCACGGGACTACAAACTACGAGCAGTACTTC
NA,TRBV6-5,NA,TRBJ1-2,CASSYDTNYGYTF,TGTGCCAGCAGTTACGACACTAACTATGGCTACACCTTC
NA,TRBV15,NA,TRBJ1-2,CATSRDSRVGYGYTF,TGTGCCACCAGCAGAGATAGCAGGGTTGGCTATGGCTACACCTTC
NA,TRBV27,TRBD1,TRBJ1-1,CASRSDRQGITGTEAFF,TGTGCCAGCAGAAGCGACCGACAGGGTATTACGGGCACTGAAGCTTTCTTT
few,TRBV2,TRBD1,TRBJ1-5,CASSLNGQGYSNQPQHF,TGTGCCAGCAGTCTTAACGGACAGGGCTATAGCAATCAGCCCCAGCATTTT
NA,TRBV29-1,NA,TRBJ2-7,CSVSLYSYEQYF,TGCAGCGTTTCCCTATACTCCTACGAGCAGTACTTC
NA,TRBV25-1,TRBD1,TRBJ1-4,CASSEDRGSEKLFF,TGTGCCAGCAGTGAAGACAGGGGGAGTGAAAAACTGTTTTTT
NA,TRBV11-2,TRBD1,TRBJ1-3,CASSPGQVLTGNTIYF,TGTGCCAGCAGCCCCGGACAGGTGTTAACTGGAAACACCATATATTTT
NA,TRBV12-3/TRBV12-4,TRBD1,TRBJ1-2,CASSPRTGDGYTF,TGTGCCAGCAGTCCGAGGACAGGGGATGGCTACACCTTC
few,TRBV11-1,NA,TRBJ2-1,CASSPREKTNEQFF,TGTGCCAGCAGCCCCCGGGAGAAAACGAATGAGCAGTTCTTC
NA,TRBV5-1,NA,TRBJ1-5,CASSLASGQPQHF,TGCGCCAGCAGCTTGGCTTCCGGTCAGCCCCAGCATTTT
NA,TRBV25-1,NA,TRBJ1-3,CASSDQTENTIYF,TGTGCCAGCAGTGACCAGACAGAAAACACCATATATTTT
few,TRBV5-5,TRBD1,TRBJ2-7,CASSSGQGAGEQYF,TGTGCCAGCAGCTCGGGACAGGGGGCGGGCGAGCAGTACTTC
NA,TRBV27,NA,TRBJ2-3,CASSLQGNVPDTQYF,TGTGCCAGCAGTTTACAGGGGAACGTCCCAGATACGCAGTATTTT
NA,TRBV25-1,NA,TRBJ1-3,CASSEYPVPGHSGNTIYF,TGTGCCAGCAGTGAATACCCGGTTCCGGGACACTCTGGAAACACCATATATTTT